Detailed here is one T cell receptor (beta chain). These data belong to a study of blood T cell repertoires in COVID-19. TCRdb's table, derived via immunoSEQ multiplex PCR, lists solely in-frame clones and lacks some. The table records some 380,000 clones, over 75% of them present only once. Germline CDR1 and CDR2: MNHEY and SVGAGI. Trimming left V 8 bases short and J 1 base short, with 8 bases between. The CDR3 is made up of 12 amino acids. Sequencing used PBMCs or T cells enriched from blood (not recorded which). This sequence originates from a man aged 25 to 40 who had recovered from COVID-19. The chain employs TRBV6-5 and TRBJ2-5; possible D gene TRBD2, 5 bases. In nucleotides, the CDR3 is TGTGCCAGCGGAGCGGCCCAAGAGACCCAGTACTTC. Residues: CASGAAQETQYF.